The clone carrying this TCR beta chain has a count of ten or more. Antigen specificity is unknown. This entry is derived from a study of T cells in Graves' hyperthyroidism and ophthalmopathy. The authors took PBMCs from 10 ml fresh peripheral blood. TCR beta CDR3 regions were amplified from RNA. When the TCR CDR3 underwent first-round RT-PCR, the HTBI primer set was used. TCRdb re-analysed the multiplex PCR reads in MiXCR, keeping a single row per CDR3 protein. The data hold around 690,000 distinct CDR3 sequences, with roughly 17% observed a single time. Broader study findings: It was a median around seven months before onset that the model predicted ophthalmopathy.

The CDR3 runs to 15 residues. V lost 3 bases and J lost 4, with 10 bases in between. This sequence was found in a man aged 50-60 years with Graves' hyperthyroidism. Sequenced input: blood. The V gene is TRBV12-3 or TRBV12-4, the J gene TRBJ2-6; D is ambiguous. In nucleotides, the CDR3 is TGTGCCAGCAGTTTGACGGCGGCAGGGGCCAACGTCCTGACTTTC. Translating it yields CASSLTAAGANVLTF.